A single sample gave rise to the 3 T cell receptor beta chains below, sequenced in a study of CD8 T cells in ankylosing spondylitis. Each CDR3 protein gets one entry after TCRdb re-called the 5' RACE reads with MiXCR. This repertoire shows 200,000 to 250,000 distinct CDR3 sequences, approximately 24% found once; its top ten account for roughly 6.7%. Sequencing was carried out using blood, either unsorted or a sorted T cell fraction (not recorded which). These receptors were collected from a male donor with ankylosing spondylitis or in good health (not recorded which).

This clonotype was counted at least ten times. The chain combines TRBV5-6 with TRBJ2-7; perhaps TRBD1 as D (6 bases). CDR3 length: 13 residues. Germline V gives CDR1 SGHDT, CDR2 YYEEEE. V was cut by 1 base and J by 2 bases, with 7 bases left in between. The CDR3: CASSLTGTYEQYF. CDR3 nucleotide sequence: TGTGCCAGCAGCTTGACAGGGACCTACGAGCAGTACTTC.

J is TRBJ1-2 and V is TRBV29-1; D is ambiguous. The length of the CDR3 is 12 residues. The V end was cut by 4 bases, the J end by 3 bases, with 9 bases between. Germline V gives CDR1 SQVTM, CDR2 ANQGSEA. The CDR3 sequence: CSVAITHYGYTF. In nucleotides, the CDR3 is TGCAGCGTTGCTATCACTCACTATGGCTACACCTTC.

V usage is TRBV10-3 and J usage is TRBJ2-3, with unresolved D. The CDR3 runs to 12 residues. The germline V gene has CDR1 ENHRY and CDR2 SYGVKD. V was cut by 2 bases and J by 6 bases, with 6 bases left in between. CDR3 sequence: CAISEQGDTQYF. As DNA, the CDR3 is TGTGCCATCAGTGAGCAAGGGGATACGCAGTATTTT.